A selection of T cell receptor beta chains follows, all from one sample in a study of T cell clonotyping in hematopoietic cell transplantation. The assay was immunoSEQ multiplex PCR, and TCRdb's table has in-frame clones only and misses some. The data hold thousands of clones, with just over 90% observed a single time. The specimen was PBMCs, collected 180 days after allogeneic stem cell transplant. The receptors come from a female patient in her 50s who had an allogeneic stem cell transplant from an unrelated donor, so the T cells may come from the graft donor. Some clones in this sample may be carry-over from other donors' samples. CDR3s include the opening cysteine and the closing phenylalanine or tryptophan. Each record gives: V gene, clone size, D gene, J gene, CDR3 length, CDR3 protein, CDR3 DNA. A D gene is named only where the DNA matches it firmly. Part of the rows lack a size; the others show once, few, many or a class for expanded clones.

v_gene: TRBV6-5; abundance: -; d_gene: -; j_gene: TRBJ1-3; len: 13; CDR3aa: CASSRGAGNTIYF; CDR3nt: TGTGCCAGCAGTCGCGGGGCTGGAAACACCATATATTTT
v_gene: TRBV6-1; abundance: -; d_gene: TRBD1; j_gene: TRBJ1-4; len: 14; CDR3aa: CASSADRGGGKLFF; CDR3nt: TGTGCCAGCAGTGCTGACAGGGGCGGGGGAAAACTGTTTTTT
v_gene: TRBV28; abundance: -; d_gene: -; j_gene: TRBJ1-3; len: 14; CDR3aa: CATSHGGSRNTIYF; CDR3nt: TGTGCCACCTCCCATGGGGGTTCGAGAAACACCATATATTTT
v_gene: TRBV7-2; abundance: -; d_gene: -; j_gene: TRBJ1-2; len: 14; CDR3aa: CASSFMGDLNGYTF; CDR3nt: TGTGCCAGCAGCTTTATGGGGGATCTCAATGGCTACACCTTC
v_gene: TRBV10-3; abundance: -; d_gene: -; j_gene: TRBJ1-1; len: 13; CDR3aa: CAISESGNTEAFF; CDR3nt: TGTGCCATCAGTGAGTCGGGTAACACTGAAGCTTTCTTT
v_gene: TRBV11-2; abundance: few; d_gene: -; j_gene: TRBJ2-1; len: 11; CDR3aa: CASSHGNEQFF; CDR3nt: TGTGCCAGCAGCCATGGCAATGAGCAGTTCTTC
v_gene: TRBV11-2; abundance: -; d_gene: TRBD2; j_gene: TRBJ2-2; len: 16; CDR3aa: CASSAGGRSNTGELFF; CDR3nt: TGTGCCAGCAGCGCCGGGGGGAGATCGAACACCGGGGAGCTGTTTTTT
v_gene: TRBV5-1; abundance: -; d_gene: TRBD2; j_gene: TRBJ2-3; len: 16; CDR3aa: CASSWGRDSLTDTQYF; CDR3nt: TGCGCCAGCAGCTGGGGGAGGGACTCGCTCACAGATACGCAGTATTTT
v_gene: TRBV5-6; abundance: -; d_gene: -; j_gene: TRBJ1-5; len: 16; CDR3aa: CASSLGGFRGGQPQHF; CDR3nt: TGTGCCAGCAGCTTGGGAGGGTTCAGGGGCGGTCAGCCCCAGCATTTT
v_gene: TRBV28; abundance: -; d_gene: TRBD1; j_gene: TRBJ1-3; len: 16; CDR3aa: CASSLVGTDDGNTIYF; CDR3nt: TGTGCCAGCAGTTTAGTTGGGACAGACGACGGAAACACCATATATTTT
v_gene: TRBV29-1; abundance: -; d_gene: TRBD2; j_gene: TRBJ2-1; len: 17; CDR3aa: CSAAKLAGKSSYNEQFF; CDR3nt: TGCAGCGCGGCGAAACTAGCGGGCAAAAGCTCCTACAATGAGCAGTTCTTC
v_gene: TRBV19; abundance: -; d_gene: -; j_gene: TRBJ1-1; len: 13; CDR3aa: CASSITGRTEAFF; CDR3nt: TGTGCCAGTAGTATCACGGGGAGGACTGAAGCTTTCTTT
v_gene: TRBV6-6; abundance: -; d_gene: -; j_gene: TRBJ2-3; len: 12; CDR3aa: CASRAPSDTQYF; CDR3nt: TGTGCCAGCAGGGCCCCATCGGATACGCAGTATTTT
v_gene: TRBV7-9; abundance: -; d_gene: -; j_gene: TRBJ1-5; len: 14; CDR3aa: CASSGDLGNQPQHF; CDR3nt: TGTGCCAGCAGCGGCGATTTGGGCAATCAGCCCCAGCATTTT
v_gene: TRBV5-1; abundance: -; d_gene: TRBD1; j_gene: TRBJ2-3; len: 15; CDR3aa: CASSGGQRWYDTQYF; CDR3nt: TGCGCCAGCAGCGGGGGACAGCGTTGGTACGATACGCAGTATTTT
v_gene: TRBV25-1; abundance: -; d_gene: -; j_gene: TRBJ1-3; len: 15; CDR3aa: CASSESRASGNTIYF; CDR3nt: TGTGCCAGCAGTGAATCGCGGGCCTCTGGAAACACCATATATTTT
v_gene: TRBV28; abundance: -; d_gene: TRBD2; j_gene: TRBJ2-7; len: 13; CDR3aa: CASSRTSGYEQYF; CDR3nt: TGTGCCAGCAGTCGGACTAGCGGGTACGAGCAGTACTTC
v_gene: TRBV30; abundance: -; d_gene: -; j_gene: TRBJ1-3; len: 15; CDR3aa: CAWSGGTALGNTIYF; CDR3nt: TGTGCCTGGAGTGGGGGGACGGCCCTCGGAAACACCATATATTTT
v_gene: TRBV21-1; abundance: -; d_gene: -; j_gene: TRBJ1-1; len: 16; CDR3aa: CASSRELYTIRTEAFF; CDR3nt: TGTGCCAGCAGCAGAGAGCTGTACACAATTCGCACTGAAGCTTTCTTT
v_gene: TRBV6-1; abundance: -; d_gene: TRBD1; j_gene: TRBJ1-1; len: 15; CDR3aa: CASSFTQGVGAEAFF; CDR3nt: TGTGCCAGCAGTTTCACTCAGGGGGTGGGCGCTGAAGCTTTCTTT
v_gene: TRBV27; abundance: -; d_gene: -; j_gene: TRBJ2-6; len: 13; CDR3aa: CASSRAGANVLTF; CDR3nt: TGTGCCAGCAGCAGGGCTGGGGCCAACGTCCTGACTTTC
v_gene: TRBV9; abundance: -; d_gene: TRBD2; j_gene: TRBJ2-7; len: 15; CDR3aa: CASSAHRSGSYEQYF; CDR3nt: TGTGCCAGCAGCGCTCACCGTAGCGGGAGCTACGAGCAGTACTTC
v_gene: TRBV30; abundance: -; d_gene: -; j_gene: TRBJ1-6; len: 14; CDR3aa: CAWSFGTGISPLHF; CDR3nt: TGTGCCTGGAGTTTTGGGACCGGAATTTCACCCCTCCACTTT
v_gene: TRBV4-1; abundance: -; d_gene: -; j_gene: TRBJ1-2; len: 13; CDR3aa: CASSQVNSYGYTF; CDR3nt: TGCGCCAGCAGCCAAGTAAACAGCTATGGCTACACCTTC
v_gene: TRBV2; abundance: -; d_gene: -; j_gene: TRBJ1-2; len: 14; CDR3aa: CASIQTPANYGYTF; CDR3nt: TGTGCCAGCATCCAAACTCCAGCTAACTATGGCTACACCTTC
v_gene: TRBV6-1; abundance: -; d_gene: TRBD1; j_gene: TRBJ1-2; len: 14; CDR3aa: CASSEGSGGDGYTF; CDR3nt: TGTGCCAGCAGTGAAGGGTCAGGGGGCGATGGCTACACCTTC
v_gene: TRBV19; abundance: once; d_gene: TRBD1; j_gene: TRBJ2-1; len: 16; CDR3aa: CASSISPRQGVAEQFF; CDR3nt: TGTGCCAGTAGTATATCCCCGAGACAGGGGGTAGCTGAGCAGTTCTTC
v_gene: TRBV5-4; abundance: -; d_gene: TRBD2; j_gene: TRBJ2-7; len: 17; CDR3aa: CASSRGLAGGSSYEQYF; CDR3nt: TGTGCCAGCAGCCGGGGACTAGCGGGAGGGAGCTCCTACGAGCAGTACTTC
v_gene: TRBV27; abundance: -; d_gene: TRBD2; j_gene: TRBJ2-7; len: 13; CDR3aa: CASSPPGGDEQYF; CDR3nt: TGTGCCAGCAGCCCCCCGGGGGGTGACGAGCAGTACTTC
v_gene: TRBV11-2; abundance: -; d_gene: TRBD1; j_gene: TRBJ2-1; len: 15; CDR3aa: CASSLYSDRVREQFF; CDR3nt: TGTGCCAGCAGCTTATACTCAGACAGGGTCCGAGAGCAGTTCTTC
v_gene: TRBV29-1; abundance: -; d_gene: TRBD1; j_gene: TRBJ2-2; len: 13; CDR3aa: CSVEVQGALELFF; CDR3nt: TGCAGCGTTGAAGTACAGGGGGCGCTTGAGCTGTTTTTT
v_gene: TRBV7-6; abundance: once; d_gene: -; j_gene: TRBJ1-6; len: 15; CDR3aa: CASSLQSSYNSPLHF; CDR3nt: TGTGCCAGCAGCCTACAGAGCTCCTATAATTCACCCCTCCACTTT
v_gene: TRBV7-8; abundance: -; d_gene: -; j_gene: TRBJ1-5; len: 15; CDR3aa: CASSLMAPSNQPQHF; CDR3nt: TGTGCCAGCAGCTTAATGGCGCCTAGCAATCAGCCCCAGCATTTT
v_gene: TRBV9; abundance: -; d_gene: -; j_gene: TRBJ1-1; len: 13; CDR3aa: CASSVQMNTEAFF; CDR3nt: TGTGCCAGCAGCGTCCAGATGAACACTGAAGCTTTCTTT
v_gene: TRBV11-2; abundance: -; d_gene: TRBD1; j_gene: TRBJ1-2; len: 16; CDR3aa: CASSLIAAGGGDGYTF; CDR3nt: TGTGCCAGCAGCTTAATTGCGGCAGGGGGCGGGGATGGCTACACCTTC
v_gene: TRBV2; abundance: -; d_gene: -; j_gene: TRBJ1-5; len: 15; CDR3aa: CASSQQTVSNQPQHF; CDR3nt: TGTGCCAGCAGCCAACAGACAGTTAGCAATCAGCCCCAGCATTTT
v_gene: TRBV5-6; abundance: -; d_gene: -; j_gene: TRBJ2-5; len: 13; CDR3aa: CASSLQGAETQYF; CDR3nt: TGTGCCAGCAGCTTACAGGGCGCAGAGACCCAGTACTTC
v_gene: TRBV2; abundance: -; d_gene: -; j_gene: TRBJ1-1; len: 15; CDR3aa: CASSEMGREPAEAFF; CDR3nt: TGTGCCAGCAGTGAAATGGGCAGGGAACCCGCTGAAGCTTTCTTT
v_gene: TRBV6-5; abundance: -; d_gene: TRBD2; j_gene: TRBJ2-3; len: 16; CDR3aa: CASSSRRASGSDTQYF; CDR3nt: TGTGCCAGCAGTTCCCGGAGGGCTAGCGGGAGCGATACGCAGTATTTT
v_gene: TRBV19; abundance: -; d_gene: TRBD1; j_gene: TRBJ1-1; len: 15; CDR3aa: CASSILQGGFTEAFF; CDR3nt: TGTGCCAGTAGCATTTTACAGGGGGGTTTCACTGAAGCTTTCTTT
v_gene: TRBV29-1; abundance: -; d_gene: -; j_gene: TRBJ1-2; len: 14; CDR3aa: CSVLGELSFRGITF; CDR3nt: TGCAGCGTTCTGGGGGAGCTTTCATTTCGTGGTATCACCTTC
v_gene: TRBV30; abundance: -; d_gene: -; j_gene: TRBJ2-7; len: 12; CDR3aa: CAWRGISYEQYF; CDR3nt: TGTGCCTGGAGAGGTATCTCCTACGAGCAGTACTTC
v_gene: TRBV29-1; abundance: -; d_gene: -; j_gene: TRBJ2-1; len: 13; CDR3aa: CSVGDWTPREQFF; CDR3nt: TGCAGCGTGGGGGACTGGACCCCGCGGGAGCAGTTCTTC
v_gene: TRBV15; abundance: -; d_gene: TRBD1; j_gene: TRBJ1-1; len: 14; CDR3aa: CATSLGQGGTEAFF; CDR3nt: TGTGCCACCAGCTTAGGACAGGGTGGCACTGAAGCTTTCTTT
v_gene: TRBV11-1; abundance: -; d_gene: TRBD1; j_gene: TRBJ1-1; len: 19; CDR3aa: CASSLGWPGQGYMNTEAFF; CDR3nt: TGTGCCAGCAGCTTAGGTTGGCCGGGACAGGGGTACATGAACACTGAAGCTTTCTTT
v_gene: TRBV7-2; abundance: -; d_gene: -; j_gene: TRBJ2-7; len: 12; CDR3aa: CASLDLQYEQYF; CDR3nt: TGTGCCAGCCTCGACCTCCAATACGAGCAGTACTTC
v_gene: TRBV28; abundance: -; d_gene: -; j_gene: TRBJ1-2; len: 12; CDR3aa: CASSSPGLGYTF; CDR3nt: TGTGCCAGCAGTTCTCCGGGACTTGGCTACACCTTC
v_gene: TRBV6-1; abundance: -; d_gene: -; j_gene: TRBJ1-5; len: 13; CDR3aa: CASRELQGKPQHF; CDR3nt: TGTGCCAGCAGAGAACTACAGGGCAAGCCCCAGCATTTT
v_gene: TRBV7-2; abundance: -; d_gene: -; j_gene: TRBJ1-5; len: 15; CDR3aa: CASSLGRGGYQPQHF; CDR3nt: TGTGCCAGCAGCTTAGGGCGTGGGGGTTATCAGCCCCAGCATTTT
v_gene: TRBV30; abundance: -; d_gene: -; j_gene: TRBJ2-7; len: 14; CDR3aa: CAGTARDPPYEQYF; CDR3nt: TGTGCCGGGACGGCCAGGGACCCCCCCTACGAGCAGTACTTC
v_gene: TRBV30; abundance: -; d_gene: TRBD2; j_gene: TRBJ2-5; len: 14; CDR3aa: CAWIAGEGVETQYF; CDR3nt: TGTGCCTGGATTGCGGGAGAAGGTGTAGAGACCCAGTACTTC
v_gene: TRBV15; abundance: -; d_gene: -; j_gene: TRBJ1-1; len: 14; CDR3aa: CATSTVTPATEAFF; CDR3nt: TGTGCCACCAGCACCGTTACGCCGGCGACCGAAGCTTTCTTT
v_gene: TRBV27; abundance: -; d_gene: -; j_gene: TRBJ2-7; len: 16; CDR3aa: CASSLNKVSTSYEQYF; CDR3nt: TGTGCCAGCAGTTTAAATAAGGTTTCTACGAGCTACGAGCAGTACTTC